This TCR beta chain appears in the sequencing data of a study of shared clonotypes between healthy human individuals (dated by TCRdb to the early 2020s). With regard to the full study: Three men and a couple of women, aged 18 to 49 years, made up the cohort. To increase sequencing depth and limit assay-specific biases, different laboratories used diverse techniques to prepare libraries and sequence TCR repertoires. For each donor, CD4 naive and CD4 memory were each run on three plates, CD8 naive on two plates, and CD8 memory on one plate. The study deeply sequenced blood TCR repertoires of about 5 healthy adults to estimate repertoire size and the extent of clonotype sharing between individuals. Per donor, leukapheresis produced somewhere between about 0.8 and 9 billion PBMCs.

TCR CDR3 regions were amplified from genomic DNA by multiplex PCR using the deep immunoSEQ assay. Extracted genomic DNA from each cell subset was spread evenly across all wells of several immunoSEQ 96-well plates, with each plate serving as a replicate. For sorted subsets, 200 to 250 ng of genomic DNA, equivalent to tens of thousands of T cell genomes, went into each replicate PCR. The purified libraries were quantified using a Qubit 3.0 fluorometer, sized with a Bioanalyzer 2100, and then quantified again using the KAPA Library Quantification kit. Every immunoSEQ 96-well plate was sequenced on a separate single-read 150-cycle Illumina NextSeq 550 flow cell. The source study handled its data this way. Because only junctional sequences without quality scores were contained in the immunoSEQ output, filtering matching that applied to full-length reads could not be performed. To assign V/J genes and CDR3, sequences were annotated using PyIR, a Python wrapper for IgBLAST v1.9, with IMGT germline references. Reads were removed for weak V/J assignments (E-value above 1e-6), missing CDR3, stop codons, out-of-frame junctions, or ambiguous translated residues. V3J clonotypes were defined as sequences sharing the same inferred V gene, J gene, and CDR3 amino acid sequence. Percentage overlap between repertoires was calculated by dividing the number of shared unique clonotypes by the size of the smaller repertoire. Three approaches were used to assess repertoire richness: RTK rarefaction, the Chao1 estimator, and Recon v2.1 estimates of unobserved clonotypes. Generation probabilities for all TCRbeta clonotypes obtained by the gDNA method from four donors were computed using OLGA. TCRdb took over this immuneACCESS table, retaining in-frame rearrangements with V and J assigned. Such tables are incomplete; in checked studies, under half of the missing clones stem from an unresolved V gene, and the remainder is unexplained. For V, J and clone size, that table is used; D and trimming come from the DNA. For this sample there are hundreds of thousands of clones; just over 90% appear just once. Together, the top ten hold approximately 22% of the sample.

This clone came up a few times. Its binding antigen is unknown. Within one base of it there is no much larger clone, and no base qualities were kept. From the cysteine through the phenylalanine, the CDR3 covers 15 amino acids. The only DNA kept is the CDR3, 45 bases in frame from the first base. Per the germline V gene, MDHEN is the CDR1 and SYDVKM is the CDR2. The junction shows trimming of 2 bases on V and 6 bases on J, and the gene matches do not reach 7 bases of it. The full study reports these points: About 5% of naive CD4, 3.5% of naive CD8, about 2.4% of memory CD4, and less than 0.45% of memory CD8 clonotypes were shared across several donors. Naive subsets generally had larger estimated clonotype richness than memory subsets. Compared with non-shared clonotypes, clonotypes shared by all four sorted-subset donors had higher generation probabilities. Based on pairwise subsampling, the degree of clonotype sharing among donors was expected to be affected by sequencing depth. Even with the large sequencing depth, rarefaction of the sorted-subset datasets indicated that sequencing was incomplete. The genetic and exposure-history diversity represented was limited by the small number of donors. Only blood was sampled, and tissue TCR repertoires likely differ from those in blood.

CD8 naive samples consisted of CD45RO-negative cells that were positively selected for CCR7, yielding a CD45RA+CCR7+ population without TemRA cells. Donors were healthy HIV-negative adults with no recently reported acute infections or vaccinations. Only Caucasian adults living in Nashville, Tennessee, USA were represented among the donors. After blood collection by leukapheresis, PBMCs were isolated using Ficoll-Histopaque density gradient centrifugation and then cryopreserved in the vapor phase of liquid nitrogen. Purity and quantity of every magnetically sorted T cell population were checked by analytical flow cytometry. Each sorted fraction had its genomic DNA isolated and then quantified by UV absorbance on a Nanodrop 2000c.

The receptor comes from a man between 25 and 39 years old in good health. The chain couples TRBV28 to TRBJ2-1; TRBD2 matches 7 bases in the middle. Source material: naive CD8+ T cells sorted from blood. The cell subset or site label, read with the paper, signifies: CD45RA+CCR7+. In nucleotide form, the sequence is TGTGCCAGCAGTTTAATGGCTAGCGGACTCAATGAGCAGTTCTTC. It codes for CASSLMASGLNEQFF.